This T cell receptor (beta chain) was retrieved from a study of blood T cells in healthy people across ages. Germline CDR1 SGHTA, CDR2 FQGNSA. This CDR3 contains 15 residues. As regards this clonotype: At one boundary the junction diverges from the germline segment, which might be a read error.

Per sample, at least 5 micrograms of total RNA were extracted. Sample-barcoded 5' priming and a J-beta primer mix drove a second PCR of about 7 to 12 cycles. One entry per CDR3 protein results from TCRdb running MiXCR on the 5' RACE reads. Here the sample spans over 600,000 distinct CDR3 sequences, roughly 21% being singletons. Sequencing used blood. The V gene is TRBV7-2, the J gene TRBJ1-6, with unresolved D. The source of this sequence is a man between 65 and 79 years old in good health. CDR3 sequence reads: CASSPPSSYNSPLHF. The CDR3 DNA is TGCGCCAGCAGCCCCCCAAGCTCCTATAATTCACCCCTCCACTTT.